These T cell receptor beta chains were read from a single sample in a study of CD8 T cells in ankylosing spondylitis. One entry per CDR3 protein results from TCRdb running MiXCR on the 5' RACE reads. The sample includes some 220,000 distinct CDR3 sequences, about 7% of them seen just once. The sequencing sample was made of blood, either unsorted or a sorted T cell fraction (not recorded which). The receptors were sampled from a male donor with ankylosing spondylitis. The CDR3 runs from the conserved cysteine through the conserved F or W. A D gene is named only where the DNA matches it firmly. Not every row has a clone size; where given, it reads once, few, many or a size class.

D gene,clone size,J gene,V gene,CDR3 protein,CDR3 DNA
TRBD1,many,TRBJ1-1,TRBV10-3,CAISDTGGMNTEAFF,TGTGCCATCAGTGATACAGGGGGCATGAACACTGAAGCTTTCTTT
TRBD1,many,TRBJ1-2,TRBV12-3/TRBV12-4,CASSLGTGDNYGYTF,TGTGCCAGCAGCCTAGGGACAGGGGATAACTATGGCTACACCTTC
.,many,TRBJ2-3,TRBV27,CASSLSLPALHTQYF,TGTGCCAGCAGTTTATCTCTACCTGCCCTGCATACGCAGTATTTT
.,many,TRBJ1-5,TRBV6-2/TRBV6-3,CASSNRRESNQPQHF,TGTGCCAGCAGTAATCGACGGGAAAGCAATCAGCCCCAGCATTTT
TRBD2,many,TRBJ2-3,TRBV29-1,CSVVSTSGATDTQYF,TGCAGCGTTGTATCGACTAGCGGGGCCACAGATACGCAGTATTTT
TRBD2,many,TRBJ2-3,TRBV7-8,CASSFLAGADTDTQYF,TGTGCCAGCAGCTTCCTAGCGGGGGCCGACACAGATACGCAGTATTTT
.,many,TRBJ2-3,TRBV29-1,CSVVTGTDTQYF,TGCAGCGTTGTCACGGGGACAGATACGCAGTATTTT
.,few,TRBJ1-1,TRBV6-5,CASSGTREAFF,TGTGCCAGCAGCGGGACACGAGAAGCTTTCTTT
TRBD2,many,TRBJ2-1,TRBV29-1,CSADPGLAYEQFF,TGCAGCGCGGACCCGGGACTAGCCTATGAGCAGTTCTTC
TRBD1,many,TRBJ1-5,TRBV15,CATSPDRGPVPQHF,TGTGCCACCAGCCCGGACAGGGGGCCTGTGCCCCAGCATTTT
.,many,TRBJ2-1,TRBV7-6,CASSLRSYNEQFF,TGTGCCAGCAGCTTAAGAAGCTACAATGAGCAGTTCTTC
.,many,TRBJ1-1,TRBV14,CASSQEQENTEAFF,TGTGCCAGCAGCCAAGAACAGGAGAACACTGAAGCTTTCTTT
.,many,TRBJ2-1,TRBV5-5,CASRMGSVSYNEQFF,TGTGCCAGCAGAATGGGGAGCGTAAGTTACAATGAGCAGTTCTTC
.,medium-sized,TRBJ2-5,TRBV29-1,CSVLGSFQTQYF,TGCAGCGTCCTCGGCTCTTTTCAGACCCAGTACTTC
.,.,TRBJ2-3,TRBV11-2,CASSLVSAGGEDTQYF,TGTGCCAGCAGCTTAGTTTCCGCAGGGGGGGAAGATACGCAGTATTTT
.,.,TRBJ2-1,TRBV7-5,CISVPAGRRYEAYNEQFF,.
TRBD1,.,TRBJ1-4,TRBV19,CASSIGTGTNEKLFF,TGTGCCAGTAGTATTGGGACAGGTACTAATGAAAAACTGTTTTTT
TRBD1,few,TRBJ1-2,TRBV6-1,CASSPIISGTADYGYTF,TGTGCCAGCAGTCCAATCATCTCCGGGACAGCGGACTATGGCTACACCTTC
TRBD2,many,TRBJ2-7,TRBV5-1,CASSSPGLAGVGSYEQYF,TGCGCCAGCAGCTCGCCGGGACTAGCGGGAGTGGGTTCCTACGAGCAGTACTTC
TRBD1,many,TRBJ2-5,TRBV4-1,CASSHPGTGDGETQYF,TGCGCCAGCAGCCACCCCGGGACAGGGGATGGAGAGACCCAGTACTTC
TRBD2,many,TRBJ2-2,TRBV6-4,CASSDASGTGELFF,TGTGCCAGCAGTGACGCTAGCGGGACCGGGGAGCTGTTTTTT
.,many,TRBJ1-2,TRBV12-3/TRBV12-4,CATTGIGGYTF,TGTGCCACCACAGGAATCGGCGGCTACACCTTC
TRBD2,many,TRBJ2-5,TRBV5-4,CASTYTLGGVAGPQETQYF,TGTGCCAGCACCTACACCCTTGGGGGGGTAGCGGGACCTCAAGAGACCCAGTACTTC
TRBD2,many,TRBJ2-1,TRBV28,CASSKGLAYNEQFF,TGTGCCAGCAGTAAAGGACTAGCCTACAATGAGCAGTTCTTC
.,many,TRBJ1-5,TRBV6-2/TRBV6-3,CASSWSRGSNQPQHF,TGTGCCAGCAGTTGGAGCAGGGGAAGCAATCAGCCCCAGCATTTT
TRBD1,many,TRBJ1-1,TRBV4-1,CASSPRKGAGEATEAFF,TGCGCCAGCAGCCCGAGGAAGGGGGCAGGGGAGGCCACTGAAGCTTTCTTT
.,many,TRBJ1-2,TRBV4-3,CASSQEGRDSYGYTF,TGCGCCAGCAGCCAAGAAGGCAGGGATAGCTATGGCTACACCTTC
TRBD2,few,TRBJ2-3,TRBV7-8,CASSVGLAGDTDTQYF,TGTGCCAGCAGCGTGGGACTAGCGGGGGACACAGATACGCAGTATTTT
TRBD1,.,TRBJ2-6,TRBV7-8,CANSSGQDISGANVLTF,TGTGCCAACAGCAGTGGACAGGATATATCTGGGGCCAACGTCCTGACTTTC
.,few,TRBJ2-3,TRBV4-1,CASSQDDPTDTQYF,TGCGCCAGCAGCCAGGATGACCCTACGGATACGCAGTATTTT
.,many,TRBJ2-7,TRBV9,CASSGAGEQYF,TGTGCCAGCAGCGGCGCGGGCGAGCAGTACTTC
TRBD1,.,TRBJ1-5,TRBV4-2,CASSQARGPGGNQPQHF,TGTGCCAGCAGCCAAGCAAGGGGGCCCGGGGGCAATCAGCCCCAGCATTTT
.,many,TRBJ2-7,TRBV5-1,CATAPDQGIGEQYF,TGCGCCACCGCTCCGGATCAGGGAATTGGCGAGCAGTACTTC
.,many,TRBJ1-5,TRBV27,CASSHMGGQPQHF,TGTGCCAGCAGTCATATGGGGGGTCAGCCCCAGCATTTT
.,many,TRBJ2-7,TRBV5-1,CASSSGAYEQYF,TGCGCCAGCAGCTCAGGGGCGTACGAGCAGTACTTC
.,many,TRBJ1-1,TRBV6-5,CASSYGRANTEAFF,TGTGCCAGCAGTTACGGGAGGGCGAACACTGAAGCTTTCTTT
TRBD2,many,TRBJ2-7,TRBV29-1,CSVGGTSGSSYEQYF,TGCAGCGTCGGGGGGACTAGCGGGAGCTCCTACGAGCAGTACTTC